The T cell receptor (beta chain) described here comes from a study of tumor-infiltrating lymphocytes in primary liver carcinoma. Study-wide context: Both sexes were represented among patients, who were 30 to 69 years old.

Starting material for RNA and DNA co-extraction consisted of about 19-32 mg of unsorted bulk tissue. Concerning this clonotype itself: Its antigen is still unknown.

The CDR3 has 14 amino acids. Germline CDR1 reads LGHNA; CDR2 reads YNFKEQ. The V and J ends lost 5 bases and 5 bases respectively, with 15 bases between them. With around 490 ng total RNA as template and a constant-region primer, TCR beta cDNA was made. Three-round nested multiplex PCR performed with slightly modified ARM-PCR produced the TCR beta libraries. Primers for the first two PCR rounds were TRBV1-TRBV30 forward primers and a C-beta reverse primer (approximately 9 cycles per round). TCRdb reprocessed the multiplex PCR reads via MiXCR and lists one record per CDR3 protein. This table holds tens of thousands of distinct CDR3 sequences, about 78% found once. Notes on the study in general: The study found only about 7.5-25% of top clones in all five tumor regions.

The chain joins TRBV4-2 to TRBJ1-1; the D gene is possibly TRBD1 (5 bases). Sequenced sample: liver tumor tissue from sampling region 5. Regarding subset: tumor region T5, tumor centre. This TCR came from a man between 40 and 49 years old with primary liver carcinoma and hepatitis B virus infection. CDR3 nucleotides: TGTGCCAGCAGCAGGGCTCGACAGTCGACTGAAGCTTTCTTT. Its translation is CASSRARQSTEAFF.